The 15 T cell receptor beta chains below were found in one sample sequenced in a study of cytomegalovirus exposure and HLA in healthy donors. 60 Vbeta and 13 Jbeta primers were used in PCR. TCRdb's copy holds only in-frame clones and misses some; the assay was immunoSEQ multiplex PCR. Seen here are about 80,000 clones, 62% observed once, and the top ten hold 3.5% to 4.5%. The sequenced material came from PBMCs. Every receptor here comes from a male donor in good health and CMV-seropositive.

As to this clone: Compared with germline, one end of the junction differs, possibly owing to a read error. The chain has TRBV4-1 and TRBJ2-5; 9 bases agree with TRBD1. This CDR3 is built from 15 residues. Per the germline V gene, CDR1 is MGHRA and CDR2 is YSYEKL. The CDR3 protein is CASSQETGGQGTQYF. In nucleotides, the CDR3 is TGCGCCAGCAGCCAAGAAACAGGGGGCCAAGGGACCCAGTACTTC.

The V call is TRBV27, the J call TRBJ2-7; possibly TRBD2 for D (5 bases). CDR1 is MNHEY and CDR2 is SMNVEV in the germline V gene (reference sequence). This CDR3 spans 12 amino acids. Trimming cost V 4 bases and J 3 bases, with 7 bases left between them. Here the CDR3 reads CASSSRGYEQYF. The CDR3 DNA sequence: TGTGCCAGCAGTTCTCGGGGCTACGAGCAGTACTTC.

The V call is TRBV29-1, the J call TRBJ1-2; TRBD1 is a possible D gene (5 bases). Per the germline V gene, CDR1 is SQVTM and CDR2 is ANQGSEA. CDR3 length equals 12 residues. CDR3 sequence reads: CIVGGNHYGYTF. The CDR3 DNA sequence: TGCATCGTGGGGGGGAATCATTATGGCTACACCTTC.

This chain joins TRBV7-9 and TRBJ2-7; possibly TRBD2 for D (6 bases). The germline CDR1 and CDR2 sequences are SEHNR and FQNEAQ (reference sequence). Trimming took off 1 base at V and 0 bases at J, with 16 bases between the two ends. This CDR3 contains 17 residues. DNA of the CDR3: TGTGCCAGCAGCTTAGTCCTAGCGAGCCCGCTCTCCTACGAGCAGTACTTC. This encodes CASSLVLASPLSYEQYF.

This chain connects TRBV28 to TRBJ1-1; 7 positions match TRBD1. J gave up 0 bases and V 5 bases, and 6 bases lay outside the gene matches. The CDR3 covers 15 residues. The germline V gene encodes CDR1 MDHEN and CDR2 SYDVKM. CDR3: CASSPPQGMNTEAFF. The CDR3 DNA reads as TGTGCCAGCAGTCCCCCACAGGGGATGAACACTGAAGCTTTCTTT.

The genes are TRBV4-1 and TRBJ2-3; TRBD2 matches at 10 bases. The CDR3 runs 16 residues. In germline, CDR1 is MGHRA, CDR2 YSYEKL. The ends lost 5 bases at V and 4 bases at J; junction bases unmatched: 9. In DNA form, the CDR3 reads TGCGCCAGCAGCTTTCCAGCGGGAGGGAGTCCAGATACGCAGTATTTT. Its protein product is CASSFPAGGSPDTQYF.

The chain employs TRBV28 and TRBJ2-1, with 7 bases lining up with TRBD1. The J segment lost 4 bases and the V segment lost 3 bases, leaving 3 bases of the junction unmatched. The germline CDR1 and CDR2 sequences are MDHEN and SYDVKM. This CDR3 has 14 amino acids. The CDR3 sequence: CASSFPDRYNEQFF. In nucleotides, the CDR3 is TGTGCCAGCAGTTTTCCGGACAGGTACAATGAGCAGTTCTTC.

The chain uses TRBV29-1 and TRBJ1-1; TRBD1 might be the D (5 bases). CDR3 length: 12 amino acids. Trimming pared 7 bases from V and 4 bases from J, leaving 13 bases between. Germline V gene sequence: CDR1 SQVTM, CDR2 ANQGSEA. In DNA form, the CDR3 reads TGCAGCGCCGACCCTGGGGCCACTGAAGCTTTCTTT. Translated: CSADPGATEAFF.

This clone was detected a few times. The chain is built from TRBV6-4 and TRBJ2-7, with 7 positions matching TRBD1. Germline CDR1 is MRHNA and CDR2 is SNTAGT. CDR3 size: 15 residues. V was clipped by 2 bases and J by 2 bases; unmatched bases: 6. The CDR3 sequence is CASSDDGTETYEQYF. CDR3 DNA: TGTGCCAGCAGTGACGATGGGACAGAGACCTACGAGCAGTACTTC.

This clone has only a few counts. This chain uses TRBV5-1 with TRBJ2-3, with D tentatively TRBD2 (5 bases). Per the germline V gene, CDR1 is SGHRS and CDR2 is YFSETQ. The CDR3 consists of 14 residues. The ends were cut back, 7 bases at V and 5 bases at J, with 17 bases in the middle. CDR3 sequence: CASWPGSGVDTQYF. CDR3 DNA: TGCGCCAGCTGGCCGGGGTCCGGGGTAGATACGCAGTATTTT.

This clone was detected once. This chain connects TRBV7-9 to TRBJ2-7, with 11 bases identical to TRBD1. Trimming at V came to 1 base and at J to 4 bases, leaving 6 bases not matched to a gene. Germline assignment: CDR1 SEHNR and CDR2 FQNEAQ (reference sequence). The CDR3 sequence is 16 residues long. DNA for the CDR3: TGTGCCAGCAGCTTAGGGACAGGGGGCGCGAGATACGAGCAGTACTTC. This codes for CASSLGTGGARYEQYF.

This chain joins TRBV7-2 and TRBJ2-1, with 9 positions matching TRBD2. This CDR3 is 17 amino acids long. The germline V gene has CDR1 SGHTA and CDR2 FQGNSA. Trimming removed 5 bases from V and 7 bases from J; junction bases left unmatched: 15. DNA of the CDR3: TGTGCCAGCAGCCCTAAGCGGGAGGCTCCGTATCGTAATGAGCAGTTCTTC. Amino acid sequence: CASSPKREAPYRNEQFF.

J is TRBJ2-2 and V is TRBV7-6, with 9 bases fitting TRBD1. The CDR3 extends over 15 amino acids. Losses at the gene ends were 3 bases for V and 4 bases for J; bases not matched to a gene: 3. CDR1 is SGHVS and CDR2 is FNYEAQ in the germline V gene. For the CDR3, the DNA is TGTGCCAGCAGCTTGGGACAGGGCGGCACCGGGGAGCTGTTTTTT. It codes for CASSLGQGGTGELFF.

Only a few counts were recorded for this clone. The rearrangement links TRBV19 to TRBJ2-7, with 7 bases lining up with TRBD1. CDR1 and CDR2 from the germline V gene are LNHDA and SQIVND (reference sequence). This CDR3 has 16 residues. V shed 6 bases and J 6 bases; nucleotides not matched to a gene: 17. The CDR3 loop is CASSFTGERGKGEQYF. Here the CDR3 DNA reads TGTGCCAGTAGCTTTACAGGGGAGAGGGGGAAAGGCGAGCAGTACTTC.

This chain connects TRBV7-2 to TRBJ2-5, with 9 bases identical to TRBD2. Trimming cost V 4 bases and J 5 bases; bases outside gene matches: 2. Germline CDR1 reads SGHTA; CDR2 reads FQGNSA. This CDR3 spans 13 amino acids. The CDR3 DNA is TGTGCCAGCAGCTCAAGCGGGAGGGAGACCCAGTACTTC. Encoded protein: CASSSSGRETQYF.